A single sample is the source of the 21 T cell receptor beta chains below, sequenced in a study of blood T cell repertoires in COVID-19. Method: immunoSEQ multiplex PCR; TCRdb's copy keeps in-frame clones and lacks some. The sample includes roughly 300,000 clones, nearly 90% seen only once; the top ten take 5.5% to 6%. Material for sequencing was PBMCs or T cells enriched from blood (not recorded which). These receptors were obtained from a woman aged 25 to 39 who had recovered from COVID-19.

This chain links TRBV18 with TRBJ2-7, with 7 bases aligning to TRBD1. CDR3 length: 14 residues. J lost 3 bases, V lost 0 bases, and 2 bases had no gene match. Germline V gene data show CDR1 as KGHSH and CDR2 as LQKENI. CDR3: CASSPPGQSYEQYF. Here the CDR3 DNA reads TGTGCCAGCTCACCACCGGGACAGAGCTACGAGCAGTACTTC.

J is TRBJ1-1 and V is TRBV7-2; no clear D gene. CDR3 length: 13 amino acids. The V end lost 4 bases, the J end lost 1 base, and 7 bases lay between the germline ends. The germline V gene encodes CDR1 SGHTA and CDR2 FQGNSA. CDR3 amino acids: CASSSAGNTEAFF. The CDR3 DNA reads as TGTGCCAGCAGCTCCGCCGGGAACACTGAAGCTTTCTTT.

The chain joins TRBV19 to TRBJ2-2; 7 bases match TRBD2. The length of the CDR3 is 16 residues. Germline loops: CDR1 LNHDA, CDR2 SQIVND (reference sequence). V was clipped by 7 bases and J by 3 bases; unmatched bases: 11. CDR3 nucleotides: TGTGCCAGTACTGGCAGGGACTACGATTACACCGGGGAGCTGTTTTTT. Its protein product is CASTGRDYDYTGELFF.

This clone was seen just once. V and J are TRBV2 and TRBJ1-1, with D maybe TRBD1 (5 bases). Trimming stripped 5 bases from V and 1 base from J, with 11 bases between. Germline loops: CDR1 SNHLY, CDR2 FYNNEI. This CDR3 is 14 amino acids long. The chain's CDR3 is CASSSQGGNTEAFF. CDR3 bases: TGTGCCAGCAGTTCTCAGGGTGGGAACACTGAAGCTTTCTTT.

The chain links TRBV5-4 to TRBJ2-6; perhaps TRBD2 as D (5 bases). The V and J ends lost 1 base and 2 bases respectively, with 10 bases between them. Germline V gene data show CDR1 as SGHNT and CDR2 as YYREEE (reference sequence). This CDR3 has 16 residues. In DNA, the CDR3 is TGTGCCAGCAGCTTGCCGACCGGGGCTGGGGCCAACGTCCTGACTTTC. Its translation is CASSLPTGAGANVLTF.

The CDR3 spells CASKGQAGVSNTGELFF. The CDR3 DNA sequence: TGTGCCAGTAAAGGCCAAGCGGGGGTGTCAAACACCGGGGAGCTGTTTTTT. The V call is TRBV19, the J call TRBJ2-2; TRBD2 agrees at 8 bases. The germline V gene has CDR1 LNHDA and CDR2 SQIVND (reference sequence). The CDR3 is 17 amino acids. V lost 7 bases and J lost 2; bases outside the gene matches: 12. The variable domain in full, completed from reference TRBV19 and TRBJ2-2, reads DGGITQSPKYLFRKEGQNVTLSCEQNLNHDAMYWYRQDPGQGLRLIYYSQIVNDFQKGDIAEGYSVSREKKESFPLTVTSAQKNPTAFYLCASKGQAGVSNTGELFFGEGSRLTVL.

The J gene is TRBJ1-1, the V gene TRBV5-1; D is possibly TRBD1 (6 bases). CDR1 and CDR2 from the germline V gene are SGHRS and YFSETQ. The germline V and J ends were trimmed by 3 bases and 4 bases, with 22 bases remaining between them. This CDR3 comprises 17 residues. CDR3 nucleotide sequence: TGCGCCAGCAGCTATAAACCGACAGGATCCACGGGCACTGAAGCTTTCTTT. This gives the protein CASSYKPTGSTGTEAFF.

V is TRBV7-2 and J is TRBJ1-6; 10 bases align to TRBD1. CDR1 is SGHTA and CDR2 is FQGNSA in the germline V gene. V gave up 5 bases and J gave up 9 bases; unmatched junction bases: 7. This CDR3 comprises 15 residues. The CDR3 sequence: CASSPPGQGTSPLHF. The DNA for the CDR3 is TGTGCCAGCAGCCCCCCGGGACAGGGGACTTCACCCCTCCACTTT. The variable domain in full, completed from reference TRBV7-2 and TRBJ1-6, reads GAGVSQSPSNKVTEKGKDVELRCDPISGHTALYWYRQSLGQGLEFLIYFQGNSAPDKSGLPSDRFSAERTGGSVSTLTIQRTQQEDSAVYLCASSPPGQGTSPLHFGNGTRLTVT.

This clone showed up just once. The chain joins TRBV5-1 to TRBJ1-2; 8 nucleotides line up with TRBD1. CDR1 is SGHRS and CDR2 is YFSETQ in the germline V gene. The junction had 10 bases not matched to a gene; V was cut back by 4 bases and J by 8 bases. CDR3 length equals 14 residues. CDR3: CASSTGQGSFGYTF. In nucleotides, the CDR3 is TGCGCCAGCAGCACCGGACAGGGTAGTTTCGGCTACACCTTC.

This clone was recorded only once. This chain links TRBV5-4 with TRBJ2-5, with D maybe TRBD1 (5 bases). The CDR3 sequence is 14 residues long. Germline V gene sequence: CDR1 SGHNT, CDR2 YYREEE (reference sequence). V was clipped by 0 bases and J by 0 bases, with 6 bases between them. CDR3 DNA sequence: TGTGCCAGCAGCTTGGACAGGTACCAAGAGACCCAGTACTTC. Its protein product is CASSLDRYQETQYF.

V gene TRBV30 combines with J gene TRBJ2-4; 8 bases are a match to TRBD2. From germline, CDR1 is GTSNPN and CDR2 SVGIG (reference sequence). The V segment lost 2 bases and the J segment 8 bases; nucleotides outside the gene matches: 5. The CDR3 sequence is 13 residues long. Written as DNA, the CDR3 is TGTGCCTGGAGTCCCGGGGGGGAATACATTCAGTACTTC. This translates into CAWSPGGEYIQYF.

CDR3 DNA sequence: TGTGCCAGCAGCTTACCGAGCGGGGGAGCGCGAGAGCCGGCCCAGTACTTC. The encoded protein is CASSLPSGGAREPAQYF. The rearrangement uses TRBV11-2 and TRBJ2-5; 8 positions match TRBD2. Germline values: CDR1 SGHAT, CDR2 FQNNGV. The V and J ends lost 2 bases and 9 bases, in that order; junction bases with no gene match: 17. This CDR3 spans 17 amino acids.

V gene TRBV11-2 combines with J gene TRBJ1-6; D is unresolved. CDR1 is SGHAT, CDR2 FQNNGV, per germline. Trimming took off 0 bases at V and 5 bases at J, with 11 bases between the two ends. The CDR3 length is 16 residues. CDR3 DNA sequence: TGTGCCAGCAGCTTAGAAGGTAGCTGGGATAATTCACCCCTCCACTTT. Amino acid sequence: CASSLEGSWDNSPLHF.

V gene TRBV30 combines with J gene TRBJ1-5; D is unclear. Germline V lookup: CDR1 GTSNPN, CDR2 SVGIG (reference sequence). The CDR3 totals 13 residues. V lost 1 base and J lost 0, with 4 bases in between. The CDR3 loop reads CAWSAYSNQPQHF. CDR3 bases: TGTGCCTGGAGTGCCTATAGCAATCAGCCCCAGCATTTT.

The rearrangement links TRBV25-1 to TRBJ2-1; D is possibly TRBD1 (5 bases). This CDR3 is built from 16 residues. Per the germline V gene, CDR1 is MGHDK and CDR2 is SYGVNS. V was trimmed by 3 bases and J by 0 bases, leaving 12 bases between them. DNA for the CDR3: TGTGCCAGCAGTGATCGACAGTCAAGCTCCTACAATGAGCAGTTCTTC. It codes for CASSDRQSSSYNEQFF.

This clone was counted at least ten times. The chain couples TRBV18 to TRBJ1-2; D uncertain. Trimming stripped 8 bases from V and 4 bases from J, with 23 bases between. The CDR3 runs to 16 residues. Germline V gene lookup returns CDR1 KGHSH and CDR2 LQKENI. This chain's CDR3 is CASTTNAQAGSYGYTF. CDR3 nucleotides: TGTGCCAGCACCACTAACGCTCAGGCGGGGAGCTATGGCTACACCTTC.

The rearrangement links TRBV10-3 to TRBJ2-3; D is perhaps TRBD1 (6 bases). Trimming shortened V by 4 bases and J by 3 bases, and 11 bases separated the two germline ends. Germline assignment: CDR1 ENHRY and CDR2 SYGVKD. This CDR3 is built from 14 residues. CDR3: CAISAGGGTDTQYF. The CDR3 DNA is TGTGCCATCAGTGCTGGGGGCGGTACAGATACGCAGTATTTT.

The chain links TRBV7-2 to TRBJ1-5; TRBD1 might be the D (6 bases). The V gene's germline CDR1 is SGHTA and CDR2 FQGNSA. The CDR3 is made up of 16 amino acids. Between the trimmed V and J ends, which lost 2 bases and 0 bases, there was a span of 11 bases. The CDR3 region has the DNA TGTGCCAGCAGCTTACCAACAGGGATTAGCAATCAGCCCCAGCATTTT. As protein: CASSLPTGISNQPQHF.

The J gene is TRBJ1-5, the V gene TRBV18; D gene ambiguous. Looked up from germline, CDR1 is KGHSH and CDR2 is LQKENI. The CDR3 totals 14 residues. Trimming took 2 bases from V and 3 from J, leaving 8 bases between them. The CDR3 here is CASSPTDFNQPQHF. The CDR3 DNA is TGTGCCAGCTCACCAACCGACTTCAATCAGCCCCAGCATTTT.

The sample holds one count of this clone. V is TRBV9 and J is TRBJ2-7; D gene ambiguous. CDR3 length: 15 amino acids. The V end was cut by 0 bases, the J end by 3 bases, with 13 bases between. CDR1 and CDR2 from the germline V gene are SGDLS and YYNGEE. CDR3 bases: TGTGCCAGCAGCGTAGGGAAGGAGATTTTCTACGAGCAGTACTTC. This codes for CASSVGKEIFYEQYF.

V is TRBV4-3 and J is TRBJ1-2; no definite D call. The CDR3 has 15 amino acids. The V and J ends lost 0 bases and 4 bases respectively, with 12 bases between them. Germline values: CDR1 LGHNA, CDR2 YSLEER. The CDR3 coding sequence is TGCGCCAGCAGCCAAGAATCCGGGGTGGTCTATGGCTACACCTTC. Encoded protein: CASSQESGVVYGYTF.